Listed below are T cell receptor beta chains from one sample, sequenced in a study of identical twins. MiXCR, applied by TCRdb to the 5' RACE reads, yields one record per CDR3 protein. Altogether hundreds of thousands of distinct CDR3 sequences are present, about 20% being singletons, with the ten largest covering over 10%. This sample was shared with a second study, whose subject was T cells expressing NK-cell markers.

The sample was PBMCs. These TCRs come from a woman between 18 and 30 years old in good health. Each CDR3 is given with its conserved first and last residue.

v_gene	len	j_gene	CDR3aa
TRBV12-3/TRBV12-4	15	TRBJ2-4	CASSLGVQGRNIQYF
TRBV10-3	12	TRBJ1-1	CATVDTNTEAFF
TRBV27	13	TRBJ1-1	CASSRLGGPEAFF
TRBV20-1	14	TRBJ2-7	CSARDVARSYEQYF
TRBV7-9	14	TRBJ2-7	CASSFGGFTYEQYF
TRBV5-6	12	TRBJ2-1	CASSLQKNEQFF
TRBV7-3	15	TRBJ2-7	CASSLTGPSTYEQYF
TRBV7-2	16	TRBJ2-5	CASSIGGLAGEETQYF
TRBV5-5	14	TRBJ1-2	CASSLAGTDYGYTF
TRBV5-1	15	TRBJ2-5	CASSTDGSDQETQYF
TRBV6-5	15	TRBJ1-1	CASSFGTGGYTEAFF
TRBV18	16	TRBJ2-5	CASSLGLAGDAETQYF
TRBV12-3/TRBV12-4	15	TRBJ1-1	CASSLAGLKNTEAFF
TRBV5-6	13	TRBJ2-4	CASSLNRGDIQYF
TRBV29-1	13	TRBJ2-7	CSGTSGGGDEQYF
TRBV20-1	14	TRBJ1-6	CSGSGTVGNSPLHF
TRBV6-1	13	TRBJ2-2	CASSERLTGELFF
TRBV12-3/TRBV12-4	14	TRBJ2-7	CASSEAPRAYEQYF
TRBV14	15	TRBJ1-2	CASSQDLGGAGGYTF
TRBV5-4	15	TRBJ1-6	CASSVPGLENSPLHF
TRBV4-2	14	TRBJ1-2	CASSQGQGDRSYTF
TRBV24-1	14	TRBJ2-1	CATDMGGRADEQFF
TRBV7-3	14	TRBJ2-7	CASSLDGASYEQYF
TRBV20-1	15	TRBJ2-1	CSVVHLANSYNEQFF
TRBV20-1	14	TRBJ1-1	CSARDRAAFPEAFF
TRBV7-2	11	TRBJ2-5	CASSFAQFKYF
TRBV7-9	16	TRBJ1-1	CEGQTRGALRDTEAFF
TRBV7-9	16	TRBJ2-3	CASSSLGGTSTDTQYF
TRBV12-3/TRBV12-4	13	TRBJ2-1	CASSLAILWEQFF
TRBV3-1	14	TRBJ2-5	CASSPTTGKETQYF
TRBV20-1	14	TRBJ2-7	CSARVTGFPYEQYF
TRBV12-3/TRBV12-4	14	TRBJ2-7	CASSSSLGRVLQYF
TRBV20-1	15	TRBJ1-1	CSARPLQGGVTEAFF
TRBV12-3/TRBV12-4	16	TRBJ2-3	CASSGTVPRYTDTQYF
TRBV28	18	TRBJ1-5	CASSPVTGSFQSNQPQHF
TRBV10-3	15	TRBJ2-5	CAISGGRTGMETQYF
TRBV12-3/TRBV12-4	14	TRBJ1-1	CASSLAFRVTEAFF
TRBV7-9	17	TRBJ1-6	CASSSGAWRAFNSPLHF
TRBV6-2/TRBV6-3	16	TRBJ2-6	CASILSGSSGANVLTF
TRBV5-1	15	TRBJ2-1	CASSWTLSSYNEQFF
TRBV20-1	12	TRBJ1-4	CSARGTREKLFF
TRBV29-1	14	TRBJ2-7	CSVGEPGLSYEQYF
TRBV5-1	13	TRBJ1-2	CASSRCQGCGYTF
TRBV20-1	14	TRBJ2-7	CSARPGLAVLEQYF
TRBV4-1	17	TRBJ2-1	CASSQRAGEALYNEQFF
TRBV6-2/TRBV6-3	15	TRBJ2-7	CASSYSRQGVYEQYF
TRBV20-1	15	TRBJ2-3	CSAGAGTGATDTQYF
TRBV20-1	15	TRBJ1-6	CSARGRALINSPLHF
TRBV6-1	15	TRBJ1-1	CASSPFGGRDTEAFF
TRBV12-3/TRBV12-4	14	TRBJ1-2	CASSLRRRFYGYTF